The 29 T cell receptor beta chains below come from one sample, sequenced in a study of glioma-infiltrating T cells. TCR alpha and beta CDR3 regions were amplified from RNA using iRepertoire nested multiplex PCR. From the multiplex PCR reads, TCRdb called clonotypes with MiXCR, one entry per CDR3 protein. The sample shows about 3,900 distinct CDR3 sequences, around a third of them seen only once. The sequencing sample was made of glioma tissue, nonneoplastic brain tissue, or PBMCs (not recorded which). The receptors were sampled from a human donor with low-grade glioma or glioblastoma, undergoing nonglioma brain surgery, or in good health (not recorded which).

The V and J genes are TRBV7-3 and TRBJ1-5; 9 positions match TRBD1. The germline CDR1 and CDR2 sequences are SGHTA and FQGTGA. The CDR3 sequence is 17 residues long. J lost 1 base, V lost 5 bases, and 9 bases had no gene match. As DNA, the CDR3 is TGTGCCAGCAGCCCCTCCCGGACAGGGGCGAGCAATCAGCCCCAGCATTTT. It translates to CASSPSRTGASNQPQHF.

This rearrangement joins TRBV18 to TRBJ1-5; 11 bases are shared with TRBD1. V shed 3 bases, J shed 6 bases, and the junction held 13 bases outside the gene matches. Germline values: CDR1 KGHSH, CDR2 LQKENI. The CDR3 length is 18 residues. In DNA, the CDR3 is TGTGCCAGCTCACCCGGCTGGGACAGGGGGGAGTCAGGTCAGCCCCAGCATTTT. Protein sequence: CASSPGWDRGESGQPQHF.

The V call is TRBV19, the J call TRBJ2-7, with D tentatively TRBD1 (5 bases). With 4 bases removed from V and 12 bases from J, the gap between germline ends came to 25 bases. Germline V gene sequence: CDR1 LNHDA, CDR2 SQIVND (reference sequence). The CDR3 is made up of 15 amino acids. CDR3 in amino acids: CASSSRRGHGLLMYF. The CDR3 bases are TGTGCCAGTAGTAGTCGAAGAGGACATGGCCTTCTAATGTACTTC.

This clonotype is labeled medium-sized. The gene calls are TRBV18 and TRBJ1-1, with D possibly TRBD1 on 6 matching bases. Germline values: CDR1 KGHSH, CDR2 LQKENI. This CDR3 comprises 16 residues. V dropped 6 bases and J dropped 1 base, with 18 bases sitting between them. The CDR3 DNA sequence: TGTGCCAGCTCTTGGCGGGGGGGCGGGCCGAACACTGAAGCTTTCTTT. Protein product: CASSWRGGGPNTEAFF.

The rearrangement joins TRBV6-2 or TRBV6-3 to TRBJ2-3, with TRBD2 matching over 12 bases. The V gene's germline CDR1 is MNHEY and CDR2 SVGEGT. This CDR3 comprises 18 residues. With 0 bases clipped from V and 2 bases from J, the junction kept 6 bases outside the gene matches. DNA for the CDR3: TGTGCCAGCAGTTACTCAAACCGACTAGCGGGGGACACAGATACGCAGTATTTT. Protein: CASSYSNRLAGDTDTQYF.

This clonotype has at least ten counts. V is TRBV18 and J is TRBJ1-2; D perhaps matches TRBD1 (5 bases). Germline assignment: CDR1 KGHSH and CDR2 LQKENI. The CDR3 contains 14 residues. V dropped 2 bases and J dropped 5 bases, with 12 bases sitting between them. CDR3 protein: CASSPAGHSYGYTF. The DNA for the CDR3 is TGTGCCAGCTCACCAGCTGGACACTCTTATGGCTACACCTTC. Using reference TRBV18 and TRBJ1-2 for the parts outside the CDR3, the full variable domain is NAGVMQNPRHLVRRRGQEARLRCSPMKGHSHVYWYRQLPEEGLKFMVYLQKENIIDESGMPKERFSAEFPKEGPSILRIQQVVRGDSAAYFCASSPAGHSYGYTFGSGTRLTVV.

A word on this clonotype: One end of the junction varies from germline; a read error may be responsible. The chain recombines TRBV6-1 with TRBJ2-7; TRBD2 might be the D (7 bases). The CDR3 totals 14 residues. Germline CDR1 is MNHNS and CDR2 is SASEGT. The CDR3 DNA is TGCGCCAGCAGCCAGGGGAGCGGGGTGTACGAGCAGTACTTC. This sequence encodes CASSQGSGVYEQYF.

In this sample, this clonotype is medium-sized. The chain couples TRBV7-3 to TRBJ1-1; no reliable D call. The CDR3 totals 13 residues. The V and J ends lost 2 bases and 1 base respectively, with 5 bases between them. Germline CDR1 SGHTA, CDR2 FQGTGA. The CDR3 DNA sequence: TGTGCCAGCAGCTTAGACACGAACACTGAAGCTTTCTTT. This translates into CASSLDTNTEAFF. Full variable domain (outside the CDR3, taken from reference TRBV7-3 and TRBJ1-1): GAGVSQTPSNKVTEKGKYVELRCDPISGHTALYWYRQSLGQGPEFLIYFQGTGAADDSGLPNDRFFAVRPEGSVSTLKIQRTERGDSAVYLCASSLDTNTEAFFGQGTRLTVV.

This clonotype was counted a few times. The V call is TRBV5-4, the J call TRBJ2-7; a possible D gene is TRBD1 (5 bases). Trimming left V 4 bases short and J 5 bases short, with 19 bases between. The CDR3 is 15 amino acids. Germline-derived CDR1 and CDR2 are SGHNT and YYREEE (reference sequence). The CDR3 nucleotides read TGTGCCAGCAGCCTTCTTGGACATTCTCGGGACGAGCAGTACTTC. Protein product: CASSLLGHSRDEQYF. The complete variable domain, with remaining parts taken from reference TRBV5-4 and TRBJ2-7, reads ETGVTQSPTHLIKTRGQQVTLRCSSQSGHNTVSWYQQALGQGPQFIFQYYREEENGRGNFPPRFSGLQFPNYSSELNVNALELDDSALYLCASSLLGHSRDEQYFGPGTRLTVT.

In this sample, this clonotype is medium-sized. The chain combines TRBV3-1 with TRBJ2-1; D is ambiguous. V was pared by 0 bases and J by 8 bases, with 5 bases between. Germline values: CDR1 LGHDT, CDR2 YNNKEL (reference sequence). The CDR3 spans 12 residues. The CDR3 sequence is CASSQDLYEQFF. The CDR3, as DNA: TGTGCCAGCAGCCAAGATCTTTATGAGCAGTTCTTC.

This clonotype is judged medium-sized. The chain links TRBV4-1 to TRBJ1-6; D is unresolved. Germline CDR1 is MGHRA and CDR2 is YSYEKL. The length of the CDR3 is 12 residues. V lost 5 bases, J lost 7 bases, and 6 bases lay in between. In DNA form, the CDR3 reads TGCGCCAGCAGCTCTGTCAATTCACCCCTCCACTTT. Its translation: CASSSVNSPLHF.

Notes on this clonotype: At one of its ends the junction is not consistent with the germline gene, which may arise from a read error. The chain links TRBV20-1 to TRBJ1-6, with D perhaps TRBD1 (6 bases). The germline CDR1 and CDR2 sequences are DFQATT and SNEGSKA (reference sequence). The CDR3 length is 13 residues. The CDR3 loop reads CSARGRGHSPLHF. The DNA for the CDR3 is TGCAGTGCTAGGGGGCGGGGGCATTCGCCCCTCCACTTT.

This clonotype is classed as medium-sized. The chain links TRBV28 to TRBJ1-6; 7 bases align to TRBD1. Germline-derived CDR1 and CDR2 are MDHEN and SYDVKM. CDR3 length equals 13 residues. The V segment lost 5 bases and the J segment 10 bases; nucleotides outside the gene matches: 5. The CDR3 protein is CASSTGQVSPLHF. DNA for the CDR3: TGTGCCAGCAGTACCGGACAGGTCTCACCCCTCCACTTT.

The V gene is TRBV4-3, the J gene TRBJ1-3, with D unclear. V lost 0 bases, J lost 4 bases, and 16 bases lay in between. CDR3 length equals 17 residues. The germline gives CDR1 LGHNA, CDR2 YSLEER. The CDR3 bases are TGCGCCAGCAGCCAAGAAAGAAGGACGTCCAGCGGAAACACCATATATTTT. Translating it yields CASSQERRTSSGNTIYF.

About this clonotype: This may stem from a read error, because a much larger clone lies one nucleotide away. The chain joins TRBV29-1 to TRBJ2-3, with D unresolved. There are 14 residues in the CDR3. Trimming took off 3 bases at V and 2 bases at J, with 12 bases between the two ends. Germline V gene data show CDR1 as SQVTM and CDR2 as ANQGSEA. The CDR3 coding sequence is TGCAGCGTTGAGGCCATCAGCTCCACAGATACGCAGTATTTT. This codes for CSVEAISSTDTQYF.

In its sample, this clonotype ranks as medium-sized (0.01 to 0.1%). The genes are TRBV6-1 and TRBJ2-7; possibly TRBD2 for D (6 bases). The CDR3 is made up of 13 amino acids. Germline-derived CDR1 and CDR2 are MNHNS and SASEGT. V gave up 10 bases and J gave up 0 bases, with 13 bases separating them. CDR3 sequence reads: CATAGRSSYEQYF. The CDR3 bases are TGTGCCACCGCCGGGAGAAGCTCCTACGAGCAGTACTTC.

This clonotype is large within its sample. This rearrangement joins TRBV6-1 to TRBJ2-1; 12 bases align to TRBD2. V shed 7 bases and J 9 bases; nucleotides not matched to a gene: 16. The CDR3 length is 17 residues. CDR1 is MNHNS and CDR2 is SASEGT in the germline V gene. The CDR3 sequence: CASTMTSGGRITREQFF. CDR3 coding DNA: TGTGCCAGCACCATGACTAGCGGGGGCCGCATCACCCGTGAGCAGTTCTTC.

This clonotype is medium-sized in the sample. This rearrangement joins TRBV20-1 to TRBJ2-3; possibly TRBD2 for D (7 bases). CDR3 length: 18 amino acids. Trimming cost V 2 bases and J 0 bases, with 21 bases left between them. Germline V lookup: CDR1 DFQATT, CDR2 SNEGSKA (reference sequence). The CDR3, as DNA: TGCAGTGCTAGATTCGTGGGAGGGGGGACCGGTAGCACAGATACGCAGTATTTT. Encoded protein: CSARFVGGGTGSTDTQYF.

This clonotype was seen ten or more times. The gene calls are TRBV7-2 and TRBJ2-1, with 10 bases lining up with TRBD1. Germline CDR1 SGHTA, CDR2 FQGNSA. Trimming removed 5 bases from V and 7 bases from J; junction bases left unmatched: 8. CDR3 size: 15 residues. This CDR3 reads CASSLDRGLGNEQFF. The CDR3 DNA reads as TGTGCCAGCAGCCTCGACAGGGGGCTCGGGAATGAGCAGTTCTTC.

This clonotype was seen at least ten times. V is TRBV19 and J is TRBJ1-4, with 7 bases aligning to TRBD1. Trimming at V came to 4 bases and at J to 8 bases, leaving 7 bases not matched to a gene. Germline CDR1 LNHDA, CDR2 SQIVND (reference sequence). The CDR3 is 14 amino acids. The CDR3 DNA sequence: TGTGCCAGTAGTACCCCGACAGGGAGGGAAAAACTGTTTTTT. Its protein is CASSTPTGREKLFF. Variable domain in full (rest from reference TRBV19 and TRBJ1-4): DGGITQSPKYLFRKEGQNVTLSCEQNLNHDAMYWYRQDPGQGLRLIYYSQIVNDFQKGDIAEGYSVSREKKESFPLTVTSAQKNPTAFYLCASSTPTGREKLFFGSGTQLSVL.

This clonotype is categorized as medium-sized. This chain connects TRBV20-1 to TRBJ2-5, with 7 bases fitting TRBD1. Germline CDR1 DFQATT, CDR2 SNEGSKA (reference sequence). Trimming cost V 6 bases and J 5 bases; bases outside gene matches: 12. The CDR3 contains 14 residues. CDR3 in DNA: TGCAGTGCGATCGGACCGCCACAGGGGGAGACCCAGTACTTC. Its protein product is CSAIGPPQGETQYF.

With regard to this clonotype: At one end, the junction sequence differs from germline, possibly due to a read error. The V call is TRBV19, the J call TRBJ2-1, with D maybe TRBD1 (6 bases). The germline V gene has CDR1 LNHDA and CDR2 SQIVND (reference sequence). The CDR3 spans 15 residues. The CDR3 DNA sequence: TGTGCCAGTAGTAATTCCGACAGGCTTTACAATGAGCGGTTCTTC. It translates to CASSNSDRLYNERFF.

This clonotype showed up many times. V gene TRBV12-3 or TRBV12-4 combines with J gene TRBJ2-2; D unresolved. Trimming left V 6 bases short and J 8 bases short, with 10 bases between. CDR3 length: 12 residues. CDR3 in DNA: TGTGCCAGCAGGGGCCCTTGGGGGGAGCTGTTTTTT. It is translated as CASRGPWGELFF.

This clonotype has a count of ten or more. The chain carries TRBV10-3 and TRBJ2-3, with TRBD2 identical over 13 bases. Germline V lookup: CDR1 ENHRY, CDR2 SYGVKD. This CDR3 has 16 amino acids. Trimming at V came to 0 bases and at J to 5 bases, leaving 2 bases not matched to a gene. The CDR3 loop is CAISESTSGGIDTQYF. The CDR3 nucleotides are TGTGCCATCAGTGAGTCGACTAGCGGGGGGATAGATACGCAGTATTTT.

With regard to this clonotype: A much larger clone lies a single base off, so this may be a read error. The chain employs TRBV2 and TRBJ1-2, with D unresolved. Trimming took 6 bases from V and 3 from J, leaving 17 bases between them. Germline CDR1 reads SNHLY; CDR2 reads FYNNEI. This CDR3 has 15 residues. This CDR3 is CASRTGVGADYGYTF. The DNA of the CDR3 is TGTGCCAGCAGGACCGGGGTAGGAGCTGACTATGGCTACACCTTC.

CDR3 sequence reads: CAITPNHNGYTF. The DNA for the CDR3 is TGTGCCATCACCCCGAACCACAACGGCTACACCTTC. V usage is TRBV10-3 and J usage is TRBJ1-2; D gene unclear. The CDR3 is 12 amino acids. Germline CDR1 reads ENHRY; CDR2 reads SYGVKD. Trimming shortened V by 7 bases and J by 8 bases, and 14 bases separated the two germline ends.

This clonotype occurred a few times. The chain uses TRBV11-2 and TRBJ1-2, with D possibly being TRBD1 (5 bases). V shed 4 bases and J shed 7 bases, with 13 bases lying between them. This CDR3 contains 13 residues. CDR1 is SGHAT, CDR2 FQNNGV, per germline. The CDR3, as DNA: TGTGCCAGCAGCTCGACCGGGACTCTTGGCTACACCTTC. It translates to CASSSTGTLGYTF.

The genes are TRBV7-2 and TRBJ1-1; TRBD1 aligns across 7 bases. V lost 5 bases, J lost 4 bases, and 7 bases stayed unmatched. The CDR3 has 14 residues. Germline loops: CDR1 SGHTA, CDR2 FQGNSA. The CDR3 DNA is TGTGCCAGCAGCGTGAGGACAGGCAGCACTGAAGCTTTCTTT. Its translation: CASSVRTGSTEAFF.

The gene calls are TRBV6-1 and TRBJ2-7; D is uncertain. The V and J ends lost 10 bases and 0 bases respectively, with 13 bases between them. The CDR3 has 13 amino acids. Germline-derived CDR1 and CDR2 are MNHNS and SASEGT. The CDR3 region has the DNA TGTGCCATCACCCCAGGCAGCTCCTACGAGCAGTACTTC. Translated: CAITPGSSYEQYF.